Below are 23 T cell receptor beta chains sequenced from a single sample in a study of blood T cell repertoires in COVID-19. Sequencing used immunoSEQ multiplex PCR; TCRdb keeps in-frame clones, though not all of them. Of 300,000 to 400,000 clones in the sample, 85% are singletons; the top ten hold 7.2%. Sequenced: peripheral blood. These receptors came from a human donor in a cohort sampled during active COVID-19.

This sequence joins TRBV2 and TRBJ1-5; no clear D. V lost 1 base and J lost 4, with 11 bases in between. CDR1 is SNHLY and CDR2 is FYNNEI in the germline V gene. The CDR3 runs 15 residues. The DNA for the CDR3 is TGTGCCAGCAGTGAAGAGGAGGGAAAAAATCAGCCCCAGCATTTT. Protein: CASSEEEGKNQPQHF. The whole variable domain, remainder taken from reference TRBV2 and TRBJ1-5, is EPEVTQTPSHQVTQMGQEVILRCVPISNHLYFYWYRQILGQKVEFLVSFYNNEISEKSEIFDDQFSVERPDGSNFTLKIRSTKLEDSAMYFCASSEEEGKNQPQHFGDGTRLSIL.

This clone was found once. The rearrangement links TRBV5-1 to TRBJ1-2; no clear D. Trimming pared 0 bases from V and 8 bases from J, leaving 14 bases between. The germline V gene encodes CDR1 SGHRS and CDR2 YFSETQ. This CDR3 is built from 14 residues. CDR3: CASSLASIPGGYTF. Here the CDR3 DNA reads TGCGCCAGCAGCTTGGCTAGTATCCCGGGGGGCTACACCTTC.

The chain carries TRBV18 and TRBJ1-2; tentatively, D is TRBD1 (5 bases). This CDR3 contains 14 residues. V shed 3 bases and J shed 1 base, with 9 bases lying between them. The germline V gene has CDR1 KGHSH and CDR2 LQKENI. The DNA for the CDR3 is TGTGCCAGCTCACCGACAGCTTTTAACTATGGCTACACCTTC. Protein product: CASSPTAFNYGYTF.

The chain combines TRBV29-1 with TRBJ2-1, with 13 nucleotides matching TRBD2. The CDR3 is 13 amino acids. The junction had 9 bases not matched to a gene; V was cut back by 4 bases and J by 15 bases. The germline gives CDR1 SQVTM, CDR2 ANQGSEA. In DNA form, the CDR3 reads TGCAGCGTTGGACTAGCGGGGGGCCCCTCACCGTTCTTC. It encodes CSVGLAGGPSPFF.

The chain uses TRBV19 and TRBJ1-3; perhaps TRBD1 as D (5 bases). With 6 bases removed from V and 9 bases from J, the gap between germline ends came to 18 bases. The V gene's germline CDR1 is LNHDA and CDR2 SQIVND (reference sequence). The CDR3 loop spans 14 amino acids. The CDR3 DNA follows: TGTGCCAGTAGATCAGCAGGGCTCGGCTTCACCATATATTTT. Amino acids: CASRSAGLGFTIYF.

The chain is built from TRBV5-1 and TRBJ1-1; D remains unclear. Between the trimmed V and J ends, which lost 6 bases and 5 bases, there was a span of 20 bases. The CDR3 spans 15 residues. The germline V gene has CDR1 SGHRS and CDR2 YFSETQ. This CDR3 reads CASTTLGGRSTEAFF. The CDR3 DNA sequence: TGCGCCAGCACCACCCTTGGAGGGAGGAGTACTGAAGCTTTCTTT. Drawing the rest from reference TRBV5-1 and TRBJ1-1, the complete variable domain is KAGVTQTPRYLIKTRGQQVTLSCSPISGHRSVSWYQQTPGQGLQFLFEYFSETQRNKGNFPGRFSGRQFSNSRSEMNVSTLELGDSALYLCASTTLGGRSTEAFFGQGTRLTVV.

The chain combines TRBV2 with TRBJ1-1; TRBD1 matches 8 bases. The ends lost 6 bases at V and 4 bases at J; junction bases unmatched: 7. The germline V gene has CDR1 SNHLY and CDR2 FYNNEI. The CDR3 is made up of 14 amino acids. The CDR3 nucleotides are TGTGCCAGCAGAGCCACAGGGGGTGGCACTGAAGCTTTCTTT. Amino acids: CASRATGGGTEAFF.

The rearrangement links TRBV10-3 to TRBJ2-7, with 13 nucleotides matching TRBD2. The junction had 3 bases not matched to a gene; V was cut back by 4 bases and J by 3 bases. In germline, CDR1 is ENHRY, CDR2 SYGVKD. The CDR3 has 15 residues. CDR3 nucleotides: TGTGCCATCAGTGTCGGGACTAGCGGGGTCTACGAGCAGTACTTC. Translating gives CAISVGTSGVYEQYF.

The table lists this clone with a few counts. The chain carries TRBV19 and TRBJ1-5; D perhaps matches TRBD1 (5 bases). Germline V CDR1 and CDR2: LNHDA, SQIVND (reference sequence). This CDR3 has 13 residues. V lost 10 bases and J lost 3, with 13 bases in between. Here the CDR3 reads CATSDSNNQPQHF. Written as DNA, the CDR3 is TGTGCCACCTCTGACAGCAACAATCAGCCCCAGCATTTT.

The rearrangement uses TRBV5-1 and TRBJ1-5; tentatively, D is TRBD1 (6 bases). The CDR3 loop spans 15 amino acids. V lost 4 bases and J 0 bases, leaving 11 bases between the germline ends. Germline assignment: CDR1 SGHRS and CDR2 YFSETQ. This CDR3 is CASSALGGSNQPQHF. Written as DNA, the CDR3 is TGCGCCAGCAGCGCCCTAGGGGGTAGCAATCAGCCCCAGCATTTT.

The V gene is TRBV5-1, the J gene TRBJ2-2; a possible D gene is TRBD1 (7 bases). Germline values: CDR1 SGHRS, CDR2 YFSETQ. Trimming pared 2 bases from V and 5 bases from J, leaving 13 bases between. CDR3 length equals 15 residues. CDR3 bases: TGCGCCAGCAGCTTAACAGGGGACTCAACCGGGGAGCTGTTTTTT. It is translated as CASSLTGDSTGELFF.

This clone was counted a single time. The genes are TRBV19 and TRBJ2-1; TRBD2 matches 7 bases. The junction had 6 bases not matched to a gene; V was cut back by 3 bases and J by 4 bases. The CDR3 length is 15 residues. CDR1 is LNHDA and CDR2 is SQIVND in the germline V gene (reference sequence). CDR3 loop: CASSISGTTYNEQFF. As DNA, the CDR3 is TGTGCCAGTAGTATCTCCGGGACTACTTACAATGAGCAGTTCTTC.

This clone was seen a single time. This rearrangement joins TRBV2 to TRBJ1-5, with D unclear. The germline V gene has CDR1 SNHLY and CDR2 FYNNEI. This CDR3 is 15 amino acids long. Trimming cost V 8 bases and J 2 bases, with 16 bases left between them. DNA for the CDR3: TGTGCCAGCGGCGGGATTTCCAATCGCAATCAGCCCCAGCATTTT. Protein product: CASGGISNRNQPQHF.

The chain couples TRBV19 to TRBJ2-1; TRBD1 matches at 7 bases. Germline-derived CDR1 and CDR2 are LNHDA and SQIVND (reference sequence). The CDR3 totals 16 residues. V trimming: 5 bases; J trimming: 2 bases; junction bases outside the gene matches: 9. The CDR3 spells CASSQSRDRAYNEQFF. As DNA, the CDR3 is TGTGCCAGTAGTCAGAGTAGGGACAGAGCCTACAATGAGCAGTTCTTC.

This sequence joins TRBV4-1 and TRBJ2-3; D may be TRBD2 (6 bases). The CDR3 is made up of 16 amino acids. V was pared by 2 bases and J by 4 bases, with 16 bases between. Germline V gives CDR1 MGHRA, CDR2 YSYEKL. The DNA for the CDR3 is TGCGCCAGCAGCCAAAGATGGAGGGCGCTGGCAGATACGCAGTATTTT. Translated: CASSQRWRALADTQYF.

This clone appeared a few times. The chain joins TRBV10-3 to TRBJ1-1, with a possible D match to TRBD1 (6 bases). The ends were cut back, 8 bases at V and 4 bases at J, with 14 bases in the middle. CDR3 size: 13 residues. Germline loops: CDR1 ENHRY, CDR2 SYGVKD. The CDR3 DNA reads TGTGCCATCGGGGGCGGAGGAGTCACTGAAGCTTTCTTT. Its protein product is CAIGGGGVTEAFF.

The chain employs TRBV12-3 or TRBV12-4 and TRBJ2-1; TRBD2 aligns across 7 bases. J gave up 16 bases and V 8 bases, and 11 bases lay outside the gene matches. The CDR3 is 11 amino acids. CDR3 sequence: CASRGELYLFF. CDR3 nucleotide sequence: TGTGCCAGCCGGGGGGAGTTGTACTTATTCTTC.

The rearrangement uses TRBV18 and TRBJ2-1, with a possible D match to TRBD1 (5 bases). Germline V gene data show CDR1 as KGHSH and CDR2 as LQKENI. The V end lost 4 bases, the J end lost 0 bases, and 16 bases lay between the germline ends. The CDR3 is 17 amino acids. This CDR3 is CASSLPRPDSSYNEQFF. The CDR3 DNA reads TGTGCCAGCTCACTCCCCAGACCCGACAGCTCCTACAATGAGCAGTTCTTC.

V is TRBV7-2 and J is TRBJ1-5; no firm D call. The CDR3 sequence is 14 residues long. Germline-derived CDR1 and CDR2 are SGHTA and FQGNSA. Between the trimmed V and J ends, which lost 8 bases and 0 bases, there was a span of 11 bases. Written as DNA, the CDR3 is TGTGCCAGCGGTGAACGGTATAGCAATCAGCCCCAGCATTTT. Its translation: CASGERYSNQPQHF.

CDR3 amino acids: CASSDRTGSSYEQYF. DNA of the CDR3: TGTGCCAGCAGTGACCGGACAGGGAGCTCCTACGAGCAGTACTTC. The chain is built from TRBV2 and TRBJ2-7, with 8 positions matching TRBD1. V lost 3 bases, J lost 0 bases, and 4 bases stayed unmatched. Germline V CDR1 and CDR2: SNHLY, FYNNEI. CDR3 length equals 15 residues. Using reference TRBV2 and TRBJ2-7 for the parts outside the CDR3, the full variable domain is EPEVTQTPSHQVTQMGQEVILRCVPISNHLYFYWYRQILGQKVEFLVSFYNNEISEKSEIFDDQFSVERPDGSNFTLKIRSTKLEDSAMYFCASSDRTGSSYEQYFGPGTRLTVT.

The chain employs TRBV18 and TRBJ1-2; TRBD1 agrees at 9 bases. The CDR3 is 15 residues long. The germline gives CDR1 KGHSH, CDR2 LQKENI. V lost 4 bases to trimming and J lost 2 bases; unmatched junction nucleotides: 5. The CDR3 spells CASSRGTGSNYGYTF. In DNA form, the CDR3 reads TGTGCCAGCTCACGAGGGACAGGGAGCAACTATGGCTACACCTTC.

This clone was seen a few times. The chain links TRBV3-1 (or the pseudogene TRBV3-2) to TRBJ1-2, with 9 bases that match TRBD1. CDR1 and CDR2 from the germline V gene are LGHDT and YNNKEL (reference sequence). J gave up 2 bases and V 8 bases, and 3 bases lay outside the gene matches. The CDR3 is 13 residues long. The CDR3 DNA reads TGTGCCAGCCGGGACAGGGTGAACTATGGCTACACCTTC. Translation: CASRDRVNYGYTF.

The V gene is TRBV21-1, the J gene TRBJ2-1; TRBD2 reflects the table's D call only, with no check against the DNA. TRBV21-1 is shown as a pseudogene. The CDR3 sequence is 13 residues long. The CDR3 DNA reads as TGTGCCAGCACTCAGAGGCCCTACAATGAGCAGTTCTTC. Translation: CASTQRPYNEQFF.